This T cell receptor (beta chain) is drawn from a study of Ad26.COV2.S vaccination and SARS-CoV-2 variants. The data were produced by immunoSEQ multiplex PCR, yet TCRdb's version contains in-frame clones alone and is incomplete. The table has fewer than 400,000 clones, around 84% seen once; the top ten hold approximately 2%. Sample treatment: roughly 19 received Ad26.COV2.S at low or high dose, single or two shots; about 5 received placebo; per-sample allocation not given. Collection of the samples took place on day 63 after the first injection of vaccine or placebo. The sequence came from a person aged 18 to 65 who received the Ad26.COV2.S COVID-19 vaccine or a placebo. The material sequenced was peripheral blood, taken in a trial of Ad26.COV2.S vaccine versus placebo.

In DNA, the CDR3 is TGTGCCAGCAGCGCCGGGACTAGCTCCCGTGGCACAGATACGCAGTATTTT. Amino acid sequence: CASSAGTSSRGTDTQYF. The chain links TRBV5-4 to TRBJ2-3, with 9 bases aligning to TRBD2. Germline CDR1 SGHNT, CDR2 YYREEE (reference sequence). Trimming cost V 4 bases and J 1 base; bases outside gene matches: 10. CDR3 size: 17 residues.